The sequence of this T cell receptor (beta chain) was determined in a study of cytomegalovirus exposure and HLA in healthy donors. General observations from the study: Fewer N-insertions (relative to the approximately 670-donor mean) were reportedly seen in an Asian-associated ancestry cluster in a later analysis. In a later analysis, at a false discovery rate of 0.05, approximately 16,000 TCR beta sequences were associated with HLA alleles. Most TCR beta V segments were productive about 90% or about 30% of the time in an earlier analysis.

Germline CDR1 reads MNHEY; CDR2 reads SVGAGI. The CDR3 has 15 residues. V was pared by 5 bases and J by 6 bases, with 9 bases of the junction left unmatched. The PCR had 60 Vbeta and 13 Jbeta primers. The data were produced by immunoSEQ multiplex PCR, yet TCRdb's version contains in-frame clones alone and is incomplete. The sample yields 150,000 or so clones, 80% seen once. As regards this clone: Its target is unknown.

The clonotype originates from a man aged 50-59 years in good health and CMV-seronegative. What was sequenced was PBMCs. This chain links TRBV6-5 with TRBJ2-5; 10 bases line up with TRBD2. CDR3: CASSPSSGGAKTQYF. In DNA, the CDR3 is TGTGCCAGCAGTCCCTCGAGCGGGGGGGCGAAGACCCAGTACTTC.